This entry features one T cell receptor (beta chain) sequence. The data were obtained in a study of blood T cell repertoires in COVID-19. The germline V and J ends were trimmed by 5 bases and 4 bases, with 18 bases remaining between them. The CDR3 runs to 16 residues. The germline gives CDR1 SEHNR, CDR2 FQNEAQ (reference sequence). Measured with immunoSEQ multiplex PCR; TCRdb has only the in-frame clones, and not every one. The sample shows about 330,000 clones, roughly 88% of them seen only once. The chain carries TRBV7-9 and TRBJ1-3, with a possible D match to TRBD1 (5 bases). The source material was peripheral blood. The TCR sequence derives from a woman aged 50 to 65 with acute or convalescent COVID-19. CDR3 protein: CASSAGVSRGGNTIYF. The CDR3 DNA reads as TGTGCCAGCAGCGCGGGGGTTTCGCGCGGGGGAAACACCATATATTTT.